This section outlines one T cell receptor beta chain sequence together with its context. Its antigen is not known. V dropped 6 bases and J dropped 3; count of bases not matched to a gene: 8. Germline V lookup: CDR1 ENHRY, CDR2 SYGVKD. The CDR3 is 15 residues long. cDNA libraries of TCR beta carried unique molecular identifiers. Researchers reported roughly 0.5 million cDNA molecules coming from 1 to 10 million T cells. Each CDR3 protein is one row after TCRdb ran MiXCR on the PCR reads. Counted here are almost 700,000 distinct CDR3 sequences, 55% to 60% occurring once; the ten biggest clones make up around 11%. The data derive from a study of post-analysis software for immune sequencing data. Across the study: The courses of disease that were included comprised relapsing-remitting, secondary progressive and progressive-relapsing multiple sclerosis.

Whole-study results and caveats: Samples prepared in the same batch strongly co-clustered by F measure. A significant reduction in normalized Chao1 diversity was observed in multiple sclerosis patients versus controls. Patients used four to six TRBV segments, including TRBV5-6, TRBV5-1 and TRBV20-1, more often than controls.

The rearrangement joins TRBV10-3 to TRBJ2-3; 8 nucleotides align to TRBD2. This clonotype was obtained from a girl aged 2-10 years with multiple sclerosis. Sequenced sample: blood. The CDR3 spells CAISPGLGRTDTQYF. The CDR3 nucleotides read TGTGCCATCAGCCCGGGACTAGGGCGGACAGATACGCAGTATTTT.